This T cell receptor (beta chain) was retrieved from a study of CD8 T cells in ankylosing spondylitis. This clonotype was counted a few times. Antigen: not known. General observations from the study: One TCR beta motif, made up of eight or nine highly homologous variants, appeared characteristic of ankylosing spondylitis blood.

In TCRdb, the 5' RACE reads were re-called with MiXCR into one record per CDR3 protein. The sample yields under 450,000 distinct CDR3 sequences, under 20% seen once. This CDR3 spans 13 amino acids. V lost 3 bases and J lost 7; bases outside the gene matches: 1. Per the germline V gene, CDR1 is DFQATT and CDR2 is SNEGSKA (reference sequence). The chain uses TRBV20-1 and TRBJ1-6; 9 bases map to TRBD1. Sequencing was done on a sample of blood, either unsorted or a sorted T cell fraction (not recorded which). The receptor was derived from a male donor with ankylosing spondylitis. CDR3 in DNA: TGCAGTGCTAGTGGGACAGGGAATTCACCCCTCCACTTT. Protein: CSASGTGNSPLHF.